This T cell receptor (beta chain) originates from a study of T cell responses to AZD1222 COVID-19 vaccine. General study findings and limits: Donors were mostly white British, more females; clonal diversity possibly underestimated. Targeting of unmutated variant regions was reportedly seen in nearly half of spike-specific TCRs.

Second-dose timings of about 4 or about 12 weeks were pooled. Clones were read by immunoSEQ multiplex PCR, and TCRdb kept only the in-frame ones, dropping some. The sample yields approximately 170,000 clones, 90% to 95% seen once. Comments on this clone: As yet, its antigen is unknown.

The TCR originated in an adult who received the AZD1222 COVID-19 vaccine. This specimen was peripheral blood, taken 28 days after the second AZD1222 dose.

The CDR3 spells CASSERLGGHTYNEQFF. CDR3 nucleotide sequence: TGTGCCAGCAGTGAAAGGTTGGGGGGGCACACCTACAATGAGCAGTTCTTC. This chain links TRBV2 with TRBJ2-1; a weak D match, TRBD2 (7 bases). This CDR3 comprises 17 residues. Germline values: CDR1 SNHLY, CDR2 FYNNEI. V was trimmed by 2 bases and J by 2 bases, leaving 16 bases between them.